These 21 T cell receptor beta chains were all obtained from the same sample, sequenced in a study of T cell responses to AZD1222 COVID-19 vaccine. Sequencing used immunoSEQ multiplex PCR; TCRdb keeps in-frame clones, though not all of them. The table lists some 99,000 clones, about 89% of them singletons. This specimen was peripheral blood, taken 28 days after the second AZD1222 dose. The receptors shown here come from an adult who received the AZD1222 COVID-19 vaccine.

In its sample, this clone was seen a few times. The chain combines TRBV30 with TRBJ1-1; D not certain. With 1 base removed from V and 7 bases from J, the gap between germline ends came to 7 bases. CDR3 length: 11 residues. Germline CDR1 and CDR2: GTSNPN and SVGIG (reference sequence). The CDR3 DNA reads as TGTGCCTGGAGTGAGAGGGTTGAAGCTTTCTTT. Amino acids: CAWSERVEAFF.

The chain recombines TRBV30 with TRBJ1-2; D remains ambiguous. Per the germline V gene, CDR1 is GTSNPN and CDR2 is SVGIG (reference sequence). Trimming shortened V by 3 bases and J by 7 bases, and 21 bases separated the two germline ends. There are 15 residues in the CDR3. Written as DNA, the CDR3 is TGTGCCTGGAGCCTCGGACCCTTAAGGGAGTCTGGCTACACCTTC. Protein product: CAWSLGPLRESGYTF. The variable domain in full, completed from reference TRBV30 and TRBJ1-2, reads SQTIHQWPATLVQPVGSPLSLECTVEGTSNPNLYWYRQAAGRGLQLLFYSVGIGQISSEVPQNLSASRPQDRQFILSSKKLLLSDSGFYLCAWSLGPLRESGYTFGSGTRLTVV.

This chain joins TRBV7-3 and TRBJ2-1; D perhaps matches TRBD1 (6 bases). The length of the CDR3 is 15 residues. V lost 0 bases to trimming and J lost 4 bases, with 10 bases between them. Germline V gene sequence: CDR1 SGHTA, CDR2 FQGTGA. The CDR3: CASSLTGTPYNEQFF. The CDR3 DNA reads TGTGCCAGCAGCTTAACCGGGACACCTTACAATGAGCAGTTCTTC.

The J gene is TRBJ2-7, the V gene TRBV9; 8 bases line up with TRBD2. V trimming: 4 bases; J trimming: 4 bases; junction bases outside the gene matches: 4. The CDR3 contains 13 residues. Germline assignment: CDR1 SGDLS and CDR2 YYNGEE. The chain's CDR3 is CASSPSGGYEQYF. In DNA, the CDR3 is TGTGCCAGCAGCCCTTCGGGAGGGTACGAGCAGTACTTC.

V gene TRBV19 combines with J gene TRBJ2-2; 7 bases agree with TRBD2. The junction had 9 bases not matched to a gene; V was cut back by 8 bases and J by 9 bases. CDR3 size: 13 residues. In germline, CDR1 is LNHDA, CDR2 SQIVND (reference sequence). DNA for the CDR3: TGTGCCAGTGGGAGGGACGTCCACCGGGAGCTGTTTTTT. Its translation is CASGRDVHRELFF.

This chain connects TRBV19 to TRBJ1-1; no clear D gene. This CDR3 is built from 14 residues. From germline, CDR1 is LNHDA and CDR2 SQIVND (reference sequence). The ends were cut back, 0 bases at V and 10 bases at J, with 15 bases in the middle. CDR3 protein: CASSIENRASGAFF. In DNA, the CDR3 is TGTGCCAGTAGTATAGAGAATAGGGCGAGTGGAGCTTTCTTT.

The CDR3, as DNA: TGTGCCATCTCTGGGACCGACGAGGGCTATGGCTACACCTTC. Its translation is CAISGTDEGYGYTF. The chain recombines TRBV10-3 with TRBJ1-2, with D perhaps TRBD1 (5 bases). The ends were cut back, 8 bases at V and 4 bases at J, with 17 bases in the middle. The germline V gene encodes CDR1 ENHRY and CDR2 SYGVKD. This CDR3 spans 14 amino acids.

This CDR3 is CASSPTGESEQYF. CDR3 in DNA: TGTGCCAGCTCACCGACAGGGGAAAGTGAGCAGTACTTC. This chain links TRBV18 with TRBJ2-7, with 8 bases fitting TRBD1. CDR1 and CDR2 from the germline V gene are KGHSH and LQKENI. CDR3 size: 13 residues. The trim removed 3 bases at V and 7 bases at J, leaving 5 bases unmatched. Supplemented by reference TRBV18 and TRBJ2-7, the full variable domain reads NAGVMQNPRHLVRRRGQEARLRCSPMKGHSHVYWYRQLPEEGLKFMVYLQKENIIDESGMPKERFSAEFPKEGPSILRIQQVVRGDSAAYFCASSPTGESEQYFGPGTRLTVT.

The chain has TRBV11-1 and TRBJ2-3; no clear D gene. V shed 8 bases and J shed 2 bases, with 8 bases lying between them. The length of the CDR3 is 12 residues. From germline, CDR1 is SGHAT and CDR2 FQDESV (reference sequence). For the CDR3, the DNA is TGTGCCAGCGGGCAAGTCACAGATACGCAGTATTTT. Translated: CASGQVTDTQYF.

The chain joins TRBV6-5 to TRBJ2-2; D uncertain. The CDR3 consists of 12 residues. V gave up 6 bases and J gave up 9 bases, with 11 bases separating them. Germline-derived CDR1 and CDR2 are MNHEY and SVGAGI. CDR3 sequence (DNA): TGTGCCAGCAGCTTTTTGGGGAGGGAGCTGTTTTTT. This codes for CASSFLGRELFF.

To note about this clone: This same CDR3 is encoded by further DNA sequences in the sample. J is TRBJ2-6 and V is TRBV4-3; D may be TRBD2 (5 bases). Between the trimmed V and J ends, which lost 1 base and 1 base, there was a span of 8 bases. This CDR3 has 16 residues. Germline assignment: CDR1 LGHNA and CDR2 YSLEER. CDR3 DNA sequence: TGCGCCAGCAGCCAAGGTGAGGGATCTGGGGCCAACGTCCTGACTTTC. Translation: CASSQGEGSGANVLTF.

The CDR3 DNA sequence: TGTGCCATCAGTTCCACTGCTAATGAAAAACTGTTTTTT. Its protein is CAISSTANEKLFF. V and J are TRBV10-3 and TRBJ1-4; D call uncertain. Germline CDR1 is ENHRY and CDR2 is SYGVKD. Trimming shortened V by 5 bases and J by 3 bases, and 7 bases separated the two germline ends. The CDR3 covers 13 residues.

The chain has TRBV28 and TRBJ2-5; D call uncertain. The CDR3 consists of 14 residues. V was trimmed by 5 bases and J by 2 bases, leaving 12 bases between them. Germline V gene lookup returns CDR1 MDHEN and CDR2 SYDVKM. The CDR3 spells CASSPPQTQETQYF. CDR3 DNA: TGTGCCAGCAGTCCCCCCCAGACACAAGAGACCCAGTACTTC.

The chain joins TRBV5-6 to TRBJ1-2; D not resolved. CDR1 is SGHDT, CDR2 YYEEEE, per germline. Trimming pared 0 bases from V and 8 bases from J, leaving 11 bases between. The CDR3 is made up of 13 amino acids. For the CDR3, the DNA is TGTGCCAGCAGCTTGGTTGGGAAGAGGGGCTACACCTTC. As protein: CASSLVGKRGYTF.

The chain has TRBV3-1 (or the pseudogene TRBV3-2) and TRBJ2-3, with D possibly being TRBD2 (6 bases). The V gene's germline CDR1 is LGHDT and CDR2 YNNKEL (reference sequence). CDR3 size: 13 residues. Trimming shortened V by 1 base and J by 6 bases, and 8 bases separated the two germline ends. The CDR3: CASSQGGVDTQYF. Written as DNA, the CDR3 is TGTGCCAGCAGCCAAGGGGGGGTGGATACGCAGTATTTT.

This clone was counted once. The chain uses TRBV24-1 and TRBJ1-2; TRBD1 matches 8 bases. This CDR3 spans 16 amino acids. The trim removed 4 bases at V and 1 base at J, leaving 7 bases unmatched. Germline CDR1 is KGHDR and CDR2 is SFDVKD. In DNA form, the CDR3 reads TGTGCCACCAGTGACACGAAACAGGGGGTTAACTATGGCTACACCTTC. This gives the protein CATSDTKQGVNYGYTF.

The genes are TRBV18 and TRBJ1-1; unclear D gene. The CDR3 is made up of 14 amino acids. CDR1 is KGHSH and CDR2 is LQKENI in the germline V gene. V lost 3 bases and J 0 bases, leaving 8 bases between the germline ends. As DNA, the CDR3 is TGTGCCAGCTCACCGGGAGCAGTGAACACTGAAGCTTTCTTT. It is translated as CASSPGAVNTEAFF.

For this clone: Other DNA sequences in this specimen translate into the identical CDR3. The V gene is TRBV28, the J gene TRBJ2-4; TRBD2 might be the D (5 bases). The CDR3 is made up of 14 amino acids. Trimming shortened V by 8 bases and J by 0 bases, and 11 bases separated the two germline ends. CDR1 and CDR2 (germline): MDHEN, SYDVKM. This CDR3 is CASRGGPAKNIQYF. The DNA for the CDR3 is TGTGCCAGCCGAGGAGGTCCAGCCAAAAACATTCAGTACTTC.

CDR3: CASSHRTSDNEQFF. Written as DNA, the CDR3 is TGTGCCAGCAGCCACCGGACTAGCGACAATGAGCAGTTCTTC. This sequence joins TRBV27 and TRBJ2-1, with 9 nucleotides matching TRBD2. The V gene end was trimmed by 6 bases and the J gene end by 5 bases; junction bases not matched to a gene: 5. This CDR3 is built from 14 residues. The germline V gene has CDR1 MNHEY and CDR2 SMNVEV (reference sequence).

This clone was seen just once. This chain joins TRBV6-5 and TRBJ1-5; D is uncertain. Germline V gene sequence: CDR1 MNHEY, CDR2 SVGAGI. With 2 bases removed from V and 5 bases from J, the gap between germline ends came to 16 bases. CDR3 size: 16 residues. CDR3 nucleotides: TGTGCCAGCAGTTACACCCGGGCCTCCCCCGATCAGCCCCAGCATTTT. Translation: CASSYTRASPDQPQHF.

V and J are TRBV27 and TRBJ2-1; TRBD2 agrees at 9 bases. The CDR3 has 19 amino acids. The germline CDR1 and CDR2 sequences are MNHEY and SMNVEV (reference sequence). V lost 6 bases, J lost 0 bases, and 15 bases stayed unmatched. The CDR3 region has the DNA TGTGCCAGCAGGGACCGGGGGGGACTAGCCGCGAGCTCCTACAATGAGCAGTTCTTC. It codes for CASRDRGGLAASSYNEQFF.